The 19 T cell receptor beta chains below were found in one sample sequenced in a study of CD8+ T cells in alopecia areata. cDNA reverse transcribed from extracted RNA served as the sequencing template. Repertoires were generated with immunoSEQ multiplex PCR, while TCRdb's copy carries only in-frame clones and drops some. The sample lists 65,000 to 95,000 clones, roughly 47% occurring once. What was sequenced was NKG2D-high CD8+ T cells sorted from blood. These receptors were obtained from a human donor with alopecia areata.

This clone was found once. The rearrangement uses TRBV9 and TRBJ2-3; tentative D call: TRBD2 (5 bases). Trimming left V 4 bases short and J 6 bases short, with 9 bases between. The CDR3 sequence is 12 residues long. CDR1 and CDR2 (germline): SGDLS, YYNGEE. CDR3 nucleotide sequence: TGTGCCAGCAGCCCGGGAAGGGATACGCAGTATTTT. It encodes CASSPGRDTQYF. The whole variable domain, remainder taken from reference TRBV9 and TRBJ2-3, is DSGVTQTPKHLITATGQRVTLRCSPRSGDLSVYWYQQSLDQGLQFLIQYYNGEERAKGNILERFSAQQFPDLHSELNLSSLELGDSALYFCASSPGRDTQYFGPGTRLTVL.

In this sample, this clone turned up once. This chain connects TRBV11-2 to TRBJ2-7; no firm D call. The CDR3 is made up of 12 amino acids. Germline-derived CDR1 and CDR2 are SGHAT and FQNNGV. The V gene lost 3 bases and the J gene lost 3 bases, with 6 bases spanning the gap. The CDR3 DNA sequence: TGTGCCAGCAGCTTGGGGAACTACGAGCAGTACTTC. The encoded protein is CASSLGNYEQYF. The variable domain in full, with the rest retrieved from reference TRBV11-2 and TRBJ2-7, is EAGVAQSPRYKIIEKRQSVAFWCNPISGHATLYWYQQILGQGPKLLIQFQNNGVVDDSQLPKDRFSAERLKGVDSTLKIQPAKLEDSAVYLCASSLGNYEQYFGPGTRLTVT.

A few counts support this clone. The chain carries TRBV28 and TRBJ1-5, with D maybe TRBD1 (5 bases). Germline lookup yields CDR1 MDHEN and CDR2 SYDVKM. The CDR3 runs 12 residues. Trimming left V 8 bases short and J 7 bases short, with 12 bases between. In DNA form, the CDR3 reads TGTGCCAGCGGACACCCCTCCCAGCCCCAGCATTTT. Translation gives CASGHPSQPQHF.

The chain couples TRBV6-5 to TRBJ2-7; D may match TRBD1 or TRBD2 (5 bases each). The CDR3 spans 11 residues. V was shortened by 8 bases and J by 5 bases, with 10 bases between the two germline ends. Germline CDR1 MNHEY, CDR2 SVGAGI. As DNA, the CDR3 is TGTGCCAGCTTTCGAGGGGACGAGCAGTACTTC. Protein sequence: CASFRGDEQYF.

V is TRBV5-1 and J is TRBJ2-3; TRBD2 agrees at 8 bases. Unmatched junction bases numbered 11, after V lost 4 bases and J lost 4 bases. The CDR3 sequence is 16 residues long. Germline assignment: CDR1 SGHRS and CDR2 YFSETQ. CDR3 coding DNA: TGCGCCAGCAGCACTAAAACGGGGGGGCCGTCAGATACGCAGTATTTT. It is translated as CASSTKTGGPSDTQYF.

In its sample, this clone was seen a few times. The chain recombines TRBV5-1 with TRBJ2-7; D possibly corresponds to TRBD1 (6 bases). Germline CDR1 SGHRS, CDR2 YFSETQ. The CDR3 has 12 residues. V was cut by 0 bases and J by 6 bases, with 7 bases left in between. The CDR3 reads CASSLGTAEQYF. Here the CDR3 DNA reads TGCGCCAGCAGCTTGGGGACAGCCGAGCAGTACTTC.

The chain links TRBV29-1 to TRBJ2-7, with 8 nucleotides matching TRBD1. The CDR3 contains 12 residues. The junction had 3 bases not matched to a gene; V was cut back by 6 bases and J by 2 bases. The germline V gene has CDR1 SQVTM and CDR2 ANQGSEA. CDR3 nucleotides: TGCAGCGTCGGGACAGGCCCCTACGAGCAGTACTTC. It translates to CSVGTGPYEQYF.

The V call is TRBV5-1, the J call TRBJ2-1; possibly TRBD1 for D (7 bases). V was cut by 7 bases and J by 0 bases, with 11 bases left in between. The CDR3 extends over 14 amino acids. Per germline, CDR1 SGHRS and CDR2 YFSETQ. CDR3 region: CASGGGSSYNEQFF. CDR3 bases: TGCGCCAGCGGAGGGGGCAGCTCCTACAATGAGCAGTTCTTC.

This clone was observed a handful of times. V and J are TRBV30 and TRBJ2-7, with TRBD1 identical over 7 bases. The ends lost 4 bases at V and 0 bases at J; junction bases unmatched: 6. There are 14 residues in the CDR3. In germline, CDR1 is GTSNPN, CDR2 SVGIG (reference sequence). DNA for the CDR3: TGTGCCTGGAAGCGGACAGGCCTCTCCTACGAGCAGTACTTC. Protein product: CAWKRTGLSYEQYF.

This clone was picked up a small number of times. This rearrangement joins TRBV29-1 to TRBJ1-1; no definite D call. This CDR3 comprises 14 residues. Germline loops: CDR1 SQVTM, CDR2 ANQGSEA. The V end was cut by 3 bases, the J end by 5 bases, with 16 bases between. The CDR3 nucleotides are TGCAGCGTTGAGGAGTTTGGGGTGAGAACTGAAGCTTTCTTT. This sequence encodes CSVEEFGVRTEAFF.

The V and J genes are TRBV15 and TRBJ1-4; no firm D call. V was trimmed by 3 bases and J by 6 bases, leaving 11 bases between them. CDR1 is LNHNV, CDR2 YYDKDF, per germline (reference sequence). The CDR3 contains 14 residues. This CDR3 is CATSSDYPDEKLFF. The DNA for the CDR3 is TGTGCCACCAGCAGTGATTATCCCGATGAAAAACTGTTTTTT.

The chain uses TRBV5-1 and TRBJ2-7, with 7 bases identical to TRBD2. This CDR3 is 15 amino acids long. Trimming removed 0 bases from V and 3 bases from J; junction bases left unmatched: 6. From germline, CDR1 is SGHRS and CDR2 YFSETQ. The CDR3 loop reads CASSLAGGSDYEQYF. In nucleotides, the CDR3 is TGCGCCAGCAGCTTGGCGGGGGGTAGCGACTACGAGCAGTACTTC.

V gene TRBV7-9 combines with J gene TRBJ2-7; the D gene is possibly TRBD1 (6 bases). Germline-derived CDR1 and CDR2 are SEHNR and FQNEAQ (reference sequence). V gave up 5 bases and J gave up 3 bases, with 11 bases separating them. CDR3 length: 13 amino acids. The CDR3 coding sequence is TGTGCCAGCAGCGCCACAGGGCTCTACGAGCAGTACTTC. This translates into CASSATGLYEQYF.

J is TRBJ2-5 and V is TRBV4-3, with D uncertain. Germline assignment: CDR1 LGHNA and CDR2 YSLEER. This CDR3 has 14 amino acids. V gave up 1 base and J gave up 5 bases, with 11 bases separating them. CDR3: CASSQGFLQETQYF. The CDR3 DNA reads as TGCGCCAGCAGCCAAGGATTTCTCCAGGAGACCCAGTACTTC.

This clone was observed a few times. The chain couples TRBV29-1 to TRBJ2-3; a possible D gene is TRBD1 (6 bases). The germline V gene has CDR1 SQVTM and CDR2 ANQGSEA. The CDR3 covers 13 residues. V lost 3 bases and J 2 bases, leaving 9 bases between the germline ends. This CDR3 is CSVEGAHTDTQYF. CDR3 bases: TGCAGCGTTGAGGGGGCCCACACAGATACGCAGTATTTT.

The chain combines TRBV27 with TRBJ2-7, with 10 bases aligning to TRBD1. The trim removed 3 bases at V and 4 bases at J, leaving 0 bases unmatched. Germline CDR1 reads MNHEY; CDR2 reads SMNVEV (reference sequence). This CDR3 has 13 residues. The CDR3 sequence is CASSLDRGYEQYF. CDR3 nucleotide sequence: TGTGCCAGCAGTTTGGACAGGGGGTACGAGCAGTACTTC.

This clone was observed a few times. This chain joins TRBV7-6 and TRBJ2-3, with a possible D match to TRBD2 (5 bases). This CDR3 comprises 14 residues. Trimming removed 4 bases from V and 2 bases from J, with 10 bases in between. Germline values: CDR1 SGHVS, CDR2 FNYEAQ. This CDR3 reads CASSSDYYTDTQYF. The CDR3 DNA sequence: TGTGCCAGCAGCTCAGACTACTACACAGATACGCAGTATTTT.

This clone showed up just a few times. The gene calls are TRBV10-3 and TRBJ2-7; no clear D gene. V was pared by 2 bases and J by 3 bases, with 5 bases between. The CDR3 sequence is 12 residues long. Germline V gene data show CDR1 as ENHRY and CDR2 as SYGVKD. The CDR3 spells CAISEDHYEQYF. The CDR3 bases are TGTGCCATCAGTGAGGACCACTACGAGCAGTACTTC.

This clone is categorized as medium-sized. The same CDR3 arises from other DNA sequences in this sample as well. This chain connects TRBV4-1 to TRBJ2-5; D call uncertain. Trimming stripped 1 base from V and 2 bases from J, with 5 bases between. CDR1 and CDR2 from the germline V gene are MGHRA and YSYEKL. There are 13 residues in the CDR3. CDR3 nucleotides: TGCGCCAGCAGCCAAGGACCGCAAGAGACCCAGTACTTC. It yields the protein CASSQGPQETQYF.